The clone carrying this T cell receptor (beta chain) rates as medium-sized. This sample stems from a study of CD4 and CD8 cells across lung adenocarcinoma regions. Samples came from patients with localized non-small cell lung adenocarcinoma. TCRdb re-called the PCR reads through MiXCR, storing one row per CDR3 protein. The sample yields under 13,000 distinct CDR3 sequences, 50% to 65% seen once. The CDR3 contains 15 residues. The V gene's germline CDR1 is MRHNA and CDR2 SNTAGT. V trimming: 3 bases; J trimming: 2 bases; junction bases outside the gene matches: 5. This clonotype originated in a male donor with lung adenocarcinoma. The CD4 and CD8 labels of this study may be unreliable. Sequencing input: CD4+ T cells from the center of a lung tumor. The rearrangement uses TRBV6-4 and TRBJ2-3, with 7 bases fitting TRBD2. The CDR3 DNA follows: TGTGCCAGCAGTGAGGCGGGAGACTCCACAGATACGCAGTATTTT. Translation gives CASSEAGDSTDTQYF.